This T cell receptor beta chain was profiled in a study of T cell responses to AZD1222 COVID-19 vaccine. Looking at the study overall: Pooled samples include second doses given at about 4 or 12 weeks.

General study findings and limits: It should be noted that donors were predominantly white British and more often female, and clonal diversity was possibly underestimated. Sampling captured repertoires only after the peak T cell response.

The V gene lost 9 bases and the J gene lost 3 bases, with 11 bases spanning the gap. The CDR3 is made up of 13 amino acids. Method: immunoSEQ multiplex PCR; TCRdb's copy keeps in-frame clones and lacks some. The data hold approximately 170,000 clones, with approximately 90% observed a single time. As concerns this clone: Its specificity is unknown.

This sequence joins TRBV12-3 or TRBV12-4 and TRBJ2-2; D unclear. Sequencing was performed on peripheral blood, taken on day 0 of AZD1222 vaccination. The sequence derives from an adult in good health. Written as DNA, the CDR3 is TGTGCCAGTCCCGGGCTACACACCGGGGAGCTGTTTTTT. It encodes CASPGLHTGELFF.